This paragraph reports one TCR beta chain. The data are from a study of immune cell composition in non-small cell lung cancer. Produced via immunoSEQ multiplex PCR; TCRdb's table is partial and in-frame only. Of about 4,600 clones in the sample, 76% were seen once. The germline V gene encodes CDR1 SEHNR and CDR2 FQNEAQ (reference sequence). The CDR3 is 14 residues long. V was trimmed by 3 bases and J by 9 bases, leaving 14 bases between them. Material: lung tumor tissue. The clonotype comes from a human donor with non-small cell lung cancer. This chain joins TRBV7-9 and TRBJ1-4, with D maybe TRBD1 (6 bases). The CDR3 bases are TGTGCCAGCAGCTTGAAAGGGGGTCCGCAAAAACTGTTTTTT. Amino acid sequence: CASSLKGGPQKLFF.